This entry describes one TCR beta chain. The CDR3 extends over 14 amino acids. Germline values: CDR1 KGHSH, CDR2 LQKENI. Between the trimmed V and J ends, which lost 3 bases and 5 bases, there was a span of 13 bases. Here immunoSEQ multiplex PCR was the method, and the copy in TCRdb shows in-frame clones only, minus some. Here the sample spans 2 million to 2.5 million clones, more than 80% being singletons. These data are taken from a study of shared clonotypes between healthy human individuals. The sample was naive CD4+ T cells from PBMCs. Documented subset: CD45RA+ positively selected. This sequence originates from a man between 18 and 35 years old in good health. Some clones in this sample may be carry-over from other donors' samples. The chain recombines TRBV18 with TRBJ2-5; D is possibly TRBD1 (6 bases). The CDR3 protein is CASSPGQTGETQYF. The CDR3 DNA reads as TGTGCCAGCTCACCGGGACAAACGGGGGAGACCCAGTACTTC. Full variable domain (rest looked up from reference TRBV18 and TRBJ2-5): NAGVMQNPRHLVRRRGQEARLRCSPMKGHSHVYWYRQLPEEGLKFMVYLQKENIIDESGMPKERFSAEFPKEGPSILRIQQVVRGDSAAYFCASSPGQTGETQYFGPGTRLLVL.